Each of the 8 T cell receptor beta chains below was sequenced from the same sample in a study of T cell responses to AZD1222 COVID-19 vaccine (dated by TCRdb to about 2021). Read against the paper, the sample's time point label means: about 28 days (+/-7) after the second vaccine dose. To prepare the library, the immunoSEQ multiplex PCR assay was applied. As stored in TCRdb, this immuneACCESS dataset retains in-frame rearrangements with V and J assigned. A fraction of the clones does not appear; measured against another copy, unresolved V genes explain less than half of the discrepancy, and the remainder lacks a known reason. The sample records 80,000 to 100,000 clones, roughly 88% of which are singletons. The top ten clones comprise around 3.7% of the sample. The sample in question was peripheral blood, obtained 28 days after the second AZD1222 dose. All receptors come from an adult who received the AZD1222 COVID-19 vaccine.

The J gene is TRBJ2-5, the V gene TRBV9; 11 nucleotides agree with TRBD2. V was clipped by 0 bases and J by 5 bases; unmatched bases: 6. CDR3 length: 16 amino acids. Germline CDR1 SGDLS, CDR2 YYNGEE. CDR3 DNA: TGTGCCAGCAGCGTAGAAGATAGCGGGGGGGCGGAGACCCAGTACTTC. This encodes CASSVEDSGGAETQYF. The full variable domain, its missing parts supplied by reference TRBV9 and TRBJ2-5, is DSGVTQTPKHLITATGQRVTLRCSPRSGDLSVYWYQQSLDQGLQFLIQYYNGEERAKGNILERFSAQQFPDLHSELNLSSLELGDSALYFCASSVEDSGGAETQYFGPGTRLLVL.

The chain couples TRBV24-1 to TRBJ2-1, with D perhaps TRBD2 (5 bases). The CDR3 spans 16 residues. The V gene lost 6 bases and the J gene lost 0 bases, with 14 bases spanning the gap. Germline values: CDR1 KGHDR, CDR2 SFDVKD. The CDR3 is CATSPLDSSSYNEQFF. CDR3 DNA: TGTGCCACCAGTCCCTTGGACTCTAGCTCCTACAATGAGCAGTTCTTC.

This chain links TRBV6-5 with TRBJ2-7; 7 bases are shared with TRBD1. This CDR3 contains 14 residues. Germline V gene data show CDR1 as MNHEY and CDR2 as SVGAGI. V shed 5 bases and J 3 bases; nucleotides not matched to a gene: 7. The CDR3 loop is CASSIYGTDYEQYF. The CDR3 DNA is TGTGCCAGCAGTATTTACGGGACAGACTACGAGCAGTACTTC.

The genes are TRBV27 and TRBJ1-6; possibly TRBD1 for D (6 bases). CDR3 length: 15 residues. From germline, CDR1 is MNHEY and CDR2 SMNVEV (reference sequence). Between the trimmed V and J ends, which lost 4 bases and 7 bases, there was a span of 14 bases. The CDR3 coding sequence is TGTGCCAGCAGTTCGCAGGGGCCCCCCAATTCACCCCTCCACTTT. It translates to CASSSQGPPNSPLHF.

This sequence joins TRBV10-3 and TRBJ1-1; D is perhaps TRBD1 (6 bases). Trimming left V 10 bases short and J 5 bases short, with 11 bases between. Looked up from germline, CDR1 is ENHRY and CDR2 is SYGVKD. The CDR3 consists of 11 residues. CDR3 DNA sequence: TGTGCCACCCAGAGGGGGACTGAAGCTTTCTTT. Amino acids: CATQRGTEAFF.

The chain is built from TRBV7-9 and TRBJ2-2; TRBD1 matches 7 bases. J gave up 3 bases and V 5 bases, and 15 bases lay outside the gene matches. Germline values: CDR1 SEHNR, CDR2 FQNEAQ (reference sequence). This CDR3 comprises 18 residues. The CDR3 sequence: CASSRLLDRLSDTGELFF. CDR3 in DNA: TGTGCCAGCAGCCGCCTCCTGGACAGGTTATCCGACACCGGGGAGCTGTTTTTT.

The gene calls are TRBV3-1 (or the pseudogene TRBV3-2) and TRBJ1-4; no reliable D call. Germline CDR1 LGHDT, CDR2 YNNKEL (reference sequence). V lost 3 bases and J lost 2, with 7 bases in between. This CDR3 spans 14 amino acids. CDR3 loop: CASSQRTTNEKLFF. The CDR3 bases are TGTGCCAGCAGCCAGAGAACCACTAATGAAAAACTGTTTTTT.

This sequence joins TRBV27 and TRBJ1-5, with 8 nucleotides matching TRBD1. CDR3 length: 15 residues. The germline V gene has CDR1 MNHEY and CDR2 SMNVEV (reference sequence). V was clipped by 6 bases and J by 7 bases; unmatched bases: 11. CDR3 region: CASSLRTGKSQPQHF. The DNA of the CDR3 is TGTGCCAGCAGCTTACGGACAGGGAAATCCCAGCCCCAGCATTTT.